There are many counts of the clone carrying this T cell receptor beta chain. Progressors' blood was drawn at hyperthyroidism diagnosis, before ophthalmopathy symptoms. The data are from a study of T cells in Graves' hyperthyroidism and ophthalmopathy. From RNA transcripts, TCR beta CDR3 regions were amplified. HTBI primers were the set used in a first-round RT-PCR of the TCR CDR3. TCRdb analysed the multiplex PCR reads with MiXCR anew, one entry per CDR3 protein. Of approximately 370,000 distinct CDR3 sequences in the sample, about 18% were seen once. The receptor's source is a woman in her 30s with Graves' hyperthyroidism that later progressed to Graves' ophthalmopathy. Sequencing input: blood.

This chain's CDR3 is CSARGPGPTGAYEQYF. The CDR3, as DNA: TGCAGTGCTAGAGGTCCAGGACCTACAGGGGCCTACGAGCAGTACTTC. The chain combines TRBV20-1 with TRBJ2-7, with 7 bases fitting TRBD1. V was pared by 1 base and J by 2 bases, with 11 bases of the junction left unmatched. CDR1 and CDR2 from the germline V gene are DFQATT and SNEGSKA (reference sequence). CDR3 length equals 16 residues.